Below are 8 T cell receptor beta chains sequenced from a single sample in a study of early T cells in non-severe SARS-CoV-2 infection. One entry per CDR3 protein results from TCRdb running MiXCR on the 5' RACE reads. This sample has 15,000 to 25,000 distinct CDR3 sequences, with approximately 4.4% found just once. The sequenced material came from whole blood. The source of these receptors is an adult who was a healthcare worker with PCR-confirmed SARS-CoV-2 infection or an uninfected control (not recorded which).

This clonotype is termed medium-sized (0.01 to 0.1%). This sequence joins TRBV29-1 and TRBJ2-1; D may be TRBD1 or TRBD2 (6 bases each). The V end was cut by 7 bases, the J end by 7 bases, with 26 bases between. CDR1 is SQVTM and CDR2 is ANQGSEA in the germline V gene. The CDR3 is 16 residues long. The CDR3 sequence: CSAEDPEGGVLNEQFF. The CDR3 DNA sequence: TGCAGCGCCGAGGATCCGGAGGGGGGCGTCCTGAATGAGCAGTTCTTC.

Within the sample, this clonotype is medium-sized. The J gene is TRBJ2-5, the V gene TRBV7-8; TRBD2 is a possible D gene (6 bases). From germline, CDR1 is SGHVS and CDR2 FQNEAQ. CDR3 size: 14 residues. V lost 9 bases and J 11 bases, leaving 25 bases between the germline ends. The chain's CDR3 is CASISGGGSHKQYF. Written as DNA, the CDR3 is TGTGCCAGTATCAGTGGGGGAGGTAGCCATAAACAGTACTTC.

This clonotype was observed many times. The chain employs TRBV7-2 and TRBJ2-1; D uncertain. Germline values: CDR1 SGHTA, CDR2 FQGNSA. The V end was cut by 5 bases, the J end by 14 bases, with 7 bases between. The CDR3 is made up of 9 amino acids. CDR3 loop: CASSPREFF. CDR3 nucleotide sequence: TGTGCCAGCAGCCCAAGAGAGTTCTTC.

The table lists this clonotype with many counts. The CDR3, as DNA: TGTGCCAGCAGCACAGAAGCCGGGACCAATTTTGAGCAGTACTTC. It translates to CASSTEAGTNFEQYF. This chain uses TRBV7-9 with TRBJ2-7; the D gene could be TRBD1 or TRBD2 (5 bases each). The CDR3 consists of 15 residues. CDR1 SEHNR and CDR2 FQNEAQ come from the germline V gene (reference sequence). The V and J ends lost 5 bases and 7 bases respectively, with 21 bases between them.

This clonotype appeared many times. This sequence joins TRBV29-1 and TRBJ2-7; TRBD2 might be the D (5 bases). The CDR3 has 11 amino acids. The V end lost 7 bases, the J end lost 7 bases, and 14 bases lay between the germline ends. Germline values: CDR1 SQVTM, CDR2 ANQGSEA. This CDR3 reads CSAGESLEQYF. The CDR3 region has the DNA TGCAGCGCCGGGGAGTCTCTGGAGCAGTACTTC.

This clonotype has a count of ten or more. This CDR3 is CASSSSRDSYEQYF. The DNA of the CDR3 is TGCGCCAGCAGTTCGAGCCGGGACAGCTACGAGCAGTACTTC. V and J are TRBV5-1 and TRBJ2-7; 7 bases match TRBD1. There are 14 residues in the CDR3. V shed 5 bases and J 3 bases; nucleotides not matched to a gene: 8. Germline V gene lookup returns CDR1 SGHRS and CDR2 YFSETQ.

This chain's CDR3 is CASSLVGSPTNEKLFF. CDR3 DNA: TGCGCCAGCAGCTTGGTAGGGAGCCCAACTAATGAAAAACTGTTTTTT. The J gene is TRBJ1-4, the V gene TRBV5-1; no clear D. This CDR3 is built from 16 residues. Trimming cost V 0 bases and J 0 bases, with 9 bases left between them. From germline, CDR1 is SGHRS and CDR2 YFSETQ.

This clonotype was seen repeatedly, ten times or more. The chain carries TRBV2 and TRBJ1-1, with 8 bases lining up with TRBD1. V was pared by 4 bases and J by 8 bases, with 6 bases of the junction left unmatched. The CDR3 is made up of 13 amino acids. The germline V gene has CDR1 SNHLY and CDR2 FYNNEI. The CDR3 reads CASSGQGAGEAFF. The CDR3 nucleotides read TGTGCCAGCAGTGGCCAGGGGGCGGGGGAAGCTTTCTTT. The whole variable domain, filled in from reference TRBV2 and TRBJ1-1, reads EPEVTQTPSHQVTQMGQEVILRCVPISNHLYFYWYRQILGQKVEFLVSFYNNEISEKSEIFDDQFSVERPDGSNFTLKIRSTKLEDSAMYFCASSGQGAGEAFFGQGTRLTVV.